A single sample gave rise to the 9 T cell receptor beta chains below, sequenced in a study of T-cell memory formation after mild COVID-19. Each CDR3 protein is one row after TCRdb ran MiXCR on the 5' RACE reads. The sample yields fewer than 350,000 distinct CDR3 sequences, more than 13% seen once. The source material was PBMCs or a T cell subset sorted from them (not recorded which). The receptors shown here come from a young man who had mild COVID-19 (a few samples of this study predate the infection). Cell type and time point are not known.

This clonotype was picked up a small number of times. V is TRBV3-1 and J is TRBJ2-2; D possibly corresponds to TRBD1 (6 bases). V was clipped by 2 bases and J by 6 bases, with 13 bases between them. Per the germline V gene, CDR1 is LGHDT and CDR2 is YNNKEL (reference sequence). The CDR3 length is 15 residues. This CDR3 is CASSQIQGVAGELFF. CDR3 nucleotides: TGTGCCAGCAGCCAAATACAGGGAGTTGCCGGGGAGCTGTTTTTT. The variable domain in full, completed from reference TRBV3-1 and TRBJ2-2, reads DTAVSQTPKYLVTQMGNDKSIKCEQNLGHDTMYWYKQDSKKFLKIMFSYNNKELIINETVPNRFSPKSPDKAHLNLHINSLELGDSAVYFCASSQIQGVAGELFFGEGSRLTVL.

Only a few counts were recorded for this clonotype. The chain joins TRBV20-1 to TRBJ1-4; the D gene is possibly TRBD1 (6 bases). In germline, CDR1 is DFQATT, CDR2 SNEGSKA (reference sequence). The CDR3 is made up of 14 amino acids. V was trimmed by 4 bases and J by 6 bases, leaving 15 bases between them. The CDR3 here is CSAKQGLADEKLFF. CDR3 nucleotide sequence: TGCAGTGCTAAACAGGGTTTGGCGGATGAAAAACTGTTTTTT.

The chain carries TRBV4-1 and TRBJ2-2; D perhaps matches TRBD1 (6 bases). CDR1 MGHRA and CDR2 YSYEKL come from the germline V gene. This CDR3 is 16 amino acids long. The V end was cut by 2 bases, the J end by 2 bases, with 12 bases between. This CDR3 reads CASSQKTGTNTGELFF. The CDR3 nucleotides read TGCGCCAGCAGCCAAAAAACCGGGACAAACACCGGGGAGCTGTTTTTT.

This clonotype turned up a few times. V gene TRBV12-3 or TRBV12-4 combines with J gene TRBJ1-4, with a possible D match to TRBD1 (5 bases). Trimming stripped 3 bases from V and 10 bases from J, with 9 bases between. This CDR3 is 12 amino acids long. CDR3 nucleotides: TGTGCCAGCAGTTTTCAGGGACTAAAACTGTTTTTT. Translation: CASSFQGLKLFF.

This sequence joins TRBV4-3 and TRBJ2-1; perhaps D is TRBD1 or TRBD2 (5 bases each). Germline V gene data show CDR1 as LGHNA and CDR2 as YSLEER. V was pared by 0 bases and J by 10 bases, with 16 bases between. CDR3 size: 15 residues. CDR3 nucleotide sequence: TGCGCCAGCAGCCAAGATGACTCCTCTCGGGGCGAGCAGTTCTTC. Translation: CASSQDDSSRGEQFF.

The chain uses TRBV12-3 or TRBV12-4 and TRBJ1-5; D possibly corresponds to TRBD1 (6 bases). Trimming stripped 9 bases from V and 4 bases from J, with 16 bases between. The CDR3 sequence is 14 residues long. The CDR3 nucleotides are TGTGCCAGTACCGTCGGGGGCGCGAATCAGCCCCAGCATTTT. It yields the protein CASTVGGANQPQHF.

The chain carries TRBV11-2 and TRBJ2-5; maybe TRBD2 (6 bases). The CDR3 spans 15 residues. V lost 5 bases and J lost 5, with 18 bases in between. From germline, CDR1 is SGHAT and CDR2 FQNNGV. CDR3 nucleotides: TGTGCCAGCAGCCATATCCGCGGGGTCATGGAGACCCAGTACTTC. Its translation: CASSHIRGVMETQYF.

In this sample, this clonotype turned up a few times. This chain joins TRBV6-6 and TRBJ2-1, with 13 bases identical to TRBD2. This CDR3 region has 17 residues. V was clipped by 6 bases and J by 7 bases; unmatched bases: 12. The germline CDR1 and CDR2 sequences are MNHNY and SVGAGI (reference sequence). The CDR3 reads CASSAGTSGAWGNEQFF. The CDR3 bases are TGTGCCAGCAGCGCAGGGACTAGCGGGGCCTGGGGGAATGAGCAGTTCTTC.

This clonotype was detected ten times or more. The chain employs TRBV27 and TRBJ2-3, with D unresolved. The germline V and J ends were trimmed by 5 bases and 2 bases, with 8 bases remaining between them. Per germline, CDR1 MNHEY and CDR2 SMNVEV (reference sequence). The length of the CDR3 is 13 residues. The CDR3 bases are TGTGCCAGCAGTCTCCGGGCCACAGATACGCAGTATTTT. This translates into CASSLRATDTQYF.